This T cell receptor beta chain was retrieved from a study of T cell repertoires in cytomegalovirus infection (dated by TCRdb to about 2019). About the study as a whole: Peptide stimulations targeted recently identified HLA-C-restricted CMV epitopes, whose presentation resists viral immunomodulation, together with well-studied HLA-B-restricted epitopes. Donor HLA type was relevant to the analysis, because carriage of CMV infection together with the matching HLA type was indicated by public TCR beta signatures.

The treatment or condition label of this sample denotes: in vitro stimulation with specific CMV peptide epitopes to enrich CMV-specific T cells. As regards this clonotype: Its cognate antigen has yet to be identified. No clone much larger than this one lies a single base away; base qualities are absent.

CDR1 and CDR2, looked up from the germline V gene (reference sequence), are MNHEY and SMNVEV. V and J are truncated by 4 bases and 4 bases respectively, leaving an intervening sequence of 16 bases. Its CDR3 holds 15 amino acids, cysteine through phenylalanine. The CDR3 DNA has 45 bases and is translated from base 1. Reads for this sample came from an Illumina HiSeq 1500. TCRdb reanalyzed the raw reads on its own, using fastp at Q25 for trimming and MiXCR for clone calling, and kept in-frame beta chains. Records with the same CDR3 protein are collapsed into one entry carrying the most frequent genes and DNA. For this sample the table gives roughly 920,000 distinct CDR3 sequences, of which roughly 30% were detected only once. The ten most abundant clones make up 11% to 15% of the sample. Results and caveats for the whole study, not just this receptor: In both this cohort and an independent roughly 350-donor cohort, the cumulative frequency of public TCR beta family members distinguished carriers of CMV infection plus the relevant HLA type. The ex vivo response was dominated by HLA-C-restricted CMV-specific TCR beta clonotypes, which also provided the single most frequent clonotype in two of eight donors.

This TCR was recovered from a human donor in good health (CMV status not recorded). Some clones in this sample may be carry-over from other donors' samples. The sequence links TRBV27 to TRBJ1-2; a tentative D call is TRBD1 (6 bases match). Source: cultured CD8+ T cells from PBMCs, taken from culture after CMV antigen stimulation. Read as DNA, the sequence is TGTGCCAGCAGTTCTCTTCCGGGACAATTCTATGGCTACACCTTC. The encoded protein is CASSSLPGQFYGYTF.